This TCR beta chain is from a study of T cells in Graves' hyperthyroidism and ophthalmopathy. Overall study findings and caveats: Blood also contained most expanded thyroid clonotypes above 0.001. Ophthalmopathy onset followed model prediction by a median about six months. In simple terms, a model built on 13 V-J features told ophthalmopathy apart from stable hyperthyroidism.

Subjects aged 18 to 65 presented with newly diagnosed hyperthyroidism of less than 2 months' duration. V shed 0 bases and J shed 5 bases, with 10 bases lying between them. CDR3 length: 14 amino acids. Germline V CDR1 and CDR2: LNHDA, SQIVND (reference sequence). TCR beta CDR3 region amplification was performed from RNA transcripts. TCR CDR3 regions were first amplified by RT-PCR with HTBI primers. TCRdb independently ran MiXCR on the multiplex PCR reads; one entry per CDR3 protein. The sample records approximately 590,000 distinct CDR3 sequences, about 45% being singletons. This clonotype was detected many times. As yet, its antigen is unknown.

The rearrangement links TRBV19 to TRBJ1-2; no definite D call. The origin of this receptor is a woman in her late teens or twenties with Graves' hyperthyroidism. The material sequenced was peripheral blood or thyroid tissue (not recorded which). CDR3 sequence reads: CASSIDAIGYGYTF. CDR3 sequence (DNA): TGTGCCAGTAGTATAGACGCGATCGGATATGGCTACACCTTC.